What follows is one T cell receptor (beta chain) and its context. Its antigen is undetermined. At sampling all donors were nominally healthy, likely with unrecorded immune exposures. This PCR relied on a set of 60 Vbeta primers and 13 Jbeta primers. Produced via immunoSEQ multiplex PCR; TCRdb's table is partial and in-frame only. Listed are 200,000 or so clones; around 0.7% falls within the top ten. The data originate from a study of cytomegalovirus exposure and HLA in healthy donors. Study-level points and caveats: Further analysis, carried out later, found HLA-associated TCR beta chains more clonally expanded than equally common other chains. Rare sequences made up most TCRs, while some public TCRs were found in many donors. TCR beta V segments were, for the most part, productive about 87% or about 30% of the time in an earlier analysis.

V was shortened by 5 bases and J by 0 bases, with 14 bases between the two germline ends. Germline values: CDR1 LGHNA, CDR2 YNFKEQ. The CDR3 runs 16 residues. Sequenced material: PBMCs. The V and J genes are TRBV4-2 and TRBJ2-1, with unresolved D. The receptor was isolated from a boy younger than 18 in good health and CMV-seronegative. The CDR3 DNA follows: TGTGCCAGCAGCGCCCCGCAGACAAGCTCCTACAATGAGCAGTTCTTC. Its translation: CASSAPQTSSYNEQFF.